The next 31 T cell receptor beta chains were all read from a single sample in a study of sequential checkpoint blockade in melanoma. The treatment here: randomized to nivolumab then ipilimumab (arm A) or the reverse (arm B). The method was immunoSEQ multiplex PCR; TCRdb's version includes in-frame clones alone and lacks a portion of them. The sample has about 20,000 clones, approximately 26% seen once. The starting material was tumor tissue (inferred from file names), obtained from a patient given nivolumab and ipilimumab in sequence. These receptor sequences come from a human donor with melanoma.

The chain joins TRBV5-1 to TRBJ1-1; 8 positions agree with TRBD1. V trimming: 4 bases; J trimming: 8 bases; junction bases outside the gene matches: 10. The CDR3 is made up of 14 amino acids. Germline V gene lookup returns CDR1 SGHRS and CDR2 YFSETQ. The DNA of the CDR3 is TGCGCCAGCAGCAAATCGGACAGGGTCCCAGAAGCTTTCTTT. Amino acids: CASSKSDRVPEAFF.

In its sample, this clone was seen once. The chain couples TRBV5-1 to TRBJ2-1; 12 nucleotides match TRBD1. V shed 8 bases, J shed 5 bases, and the junction held 8 bases outside the gene matches. The CDR3 covers 15 residues. Germline V gene sequence: CDR1 SGHRS, CDR2 YFSETQ. CDR3 in amino acids: CASYRDRGPDNEQFF. The CDR3 DNA is TGCGCCAGTTACCGGGACAGGGGGCCGGACAATGAGCAGTTCTTC. Full variable domain (missing parts from reference TRBV5-1 and TRBJ2-1): KAGVTQTPRYLIKTRGQQVTLSCSPISGHRSVSWYQQTPGQGLQFLFEYFSETQRNKGNFPGRFSGRQFSNSRSEMNVSTLELGDSALYLCASYRDRGPDNEQFFGPGTRLTVL.

This rearrangement joins TRBV19 to TRBJ1-1; D is ambiguous. The CDR3 extends over 12 amino acids. CDR1 is LNHDA, CDR2 SQIVND, per germline (reference sequence). Trimming took 5 bases from V and 4 from J, leaving 8 bases between them. The CDR3 loop reads CASSLIGTEAFF. The DNA for the CDR3 is TGTGCCAGTAGTTTGATTGGCACTGAAGCTTTCTTT.

The rearrangement joins TRBV6-8 to TRBJ2-3, with D perhaps assigned TRBD1 or TRBD2 (5 bases each). Trimming shortened V by 6 bases and J by 3 bases, and 13 bases separated the two germline ends. The CDR3 extends over 14 amino acids. Germline CDR1 is MNHGY and CDR2 is SAAAGT. The DNA of the CDR3 is TGTGCCAGCAGGGACGGGACCAAAACAGATACGCAGTATTTT. It specifies CASRDGTKTDTQYF.

This clone came up a few times. CDR3 nucleotides: TGTGCCAGCAGTTACGCACAGGGGATCACCTACAATGAGCAGTTCTTC. Its translation: CASSYAQGITYNEQFF. V and J are TRBV6-8 and TRBJ2-1; 7 bases align to TRBD1. This CDR3 region has 16 residues. Germline values: CDR1 MNHGY, CDR2 SAAAGT. Trimming at V came to 2 bases and at J to 2 bases, leaving 6 bases not matched to a gene.

This clone was counted at least ten times. The V gene is TRBV11-3, the J gene TRBJ2-7; TRBD2 matches at 9 bases. V lost 6 bases to trimming and J lost 3 bases; unmatched junction nucleotides: 6. Germline V gives CDR1 SGHNT, CDR2 YENEEA. The CDR3 runs to 14 residues. CDR3 residues: CASRRDSGSYEQYF. CDR3 nucleotide sequence: TGTGCCAGCAGACGAGATAGCGGGAGCTACGAGCAGTACTTC. Combining the CDR3 with reference TRBV11-3 and TRBJ2-7 gives the whole variable domain EAGVVQSPRYKIIEKKQPVAFWCNPISGHNTLYWYLQNLGQGPELLIRYENEEAVDDSQLPKDRFSAERLKGVDSTLKIQPAELGDSAVYLCASRRDSGSYEQYFGPGTRLTVT.

CDR3 in amino acids: CASSLRTGGGNTIYF. The CDR3 nucleotides read TGCGCCAGCAGCCTTCGGACAGGGGGAGGAAACACCATATATTTT. The chain is built from TRBV4-1 and TRBJ1-3, with TRBD1 matching over 10 bases. V gave up 4 bases and J gave up 4 bases; unmatched junction bases: 4. Looked up from germline, CDR1 is MGHRA and CDR2 is YSYEKL. The CDR3 is 15 residues long.

This rearrangement joins TRBV11-3 to TRBJ2-5; 15 bases agree with TRBD2. The length of the CDR3 is 17 residues. J was trimmed by 2 bases and V by 4 bases; bases with no gene match: 5. Per the germline V gene, CDR1 is SGHNT and CDR2 is YENEEA. CDR3 DNA sequence: TGTGCCAGCAGCTCGGGGACTAGCGGGGGGACTCAAGAGACCCAGTACTTC. Translating gives CASSSGTSGGTQETQYF.

This clone was picked up a small number of times. This chain uses TRBV9 with TRBJ1-1; 7 bases line up with TRBD1. Germline CDR1 SGDLS, CDR2 YYNGEE. The V and J ends lost 0 bases and 5 bases, in that order; junction bases with no gene match: 4. This CDR3 spans 14 amino acids. CDR3 region: CASSVEGAGTEAFF. As DNA, the CDR3 is TGTGCCAGCAGCGTAGAGGGGGCGGGGACTGAAGCTTTCTTT.

The gene calls are TRBV11-3 and TRBJ2-1, with D uncertain. CDR1 is SGHNT and CDR2 is YENEEA in the germline V gene. Trimming took 4 bases from V and 0 from J, leaving 10 bases between them. The length of the CDR3 is 15 residues. The CDR3 region is CASSSTLDSYNEQFF. The CDR3 DNA reads TGTGCCAGCAGCTCGACCTTAGACTCCTACAATGAGCAGTTCTTC.

J is TRBJ2-2 and V is TRBV19; D is uncertain. In germline, CDR1 is LNHDA, CDR2 SQIVND (reference sequence). Trimming shortened V by 3 bases and J by 0 bases, and 8 bases separated the two germline ends. This CDR3 is 15 amino acids long. The CDR3 here is CASSMNNPNTGELFF. The CDR3, as DNA: TGTGCCAGTAGTATGAACAACCCGAACACCGGGGAGCTGTTTTTT.

This clone has just a few counts. The chain has TRBV19 and TRBJ1-1, with D possibly TRBD1 on 5 matching bases. V dropped 8 bases and J dropped 11 bases, with 15 bases sitting between them. CDR1 and CDR2 from the germline V gene are LNHDA and SQIVND (reference sequence). This CDR3 contains 11 residues. Written as DNA, the CDR3 is TGTGCCAGTGCTAGGACAAAAGTGGCTTTCTTT. The encoded protein is CASARTKVAFF.

This clone has just a few counts. The chain employs TRBV12-5 and TRBJ2-2, with D perhaps TRBD1 (6 bases). Germline CDR1 LGHNT, CDR2 FRNRAP. This CDR3 comprises 15 residues. CDR3 in amino acids: CATKPGQANTGELFF. In DNA, the CDR3 is TGTGCCACAAAACCGGGACAAGCGAACACCGGGGAGCTGTTTTTT.

This chain uses TRBV6-8 with TRBJ2-7; D possibly corresponds to TRBD1 (6 bases). Looked up from germline, CDR1 is MNHGY and CDR2 is SAAAGT. Trimming removed 10 bases at V and 3 bases at J, with 22 bases between. This CDR3 has 15 amino acids. The CDR3 coding sequence is TGTGCCATCAGCAAACTACAGGGCGGGCGCTACGAGCAGTACTTC. This gives the protein CAISKLQGGRYEQYF.

V and J are TRBV18 and TRBJ1-2; D is uncertain. The CDR3 extends over 14 amino acids. Germline CDR1 is KGHSH and CDR2 is LQKENI. The V end was cut by 0 bases, the J end by 2 bases, with 7 bases between. The CDR3: CASSPPNGNYGYTF. CDR3 in DNA: TGTGCCAGCTCACCACCGAACGGGAACTATGGCTACACCTTC.

This clone has only a few counts. The chain combines TRBV19 with TRBJ1-5; 11 bases agree with TRBD1. CDR3 length: 17 residues. The trim removed 5 bases at V and 4 bases at J, leaving 10 bases unmatched. Germline V gene sequence: CDR1 LNHDA, CDR2 SQIVND (reference sequence). The CDR3 nucleotides read TGTGCCAGTAGTGGACAGGACAGGGGGCGAGGAAATCAGCCCCAGCATTTT. Translation: CASSGQDRGRGNQPQHF.

This clone was counted at least ten times. V gene TRBV11-3 combines with J gene TRBJ1-4; D gene ambiguous. V lost 5 bases, J lost 7 bases, and 14 bases lay in between. CDR3 length: 14 amino acids. The germline V gene has CDR1 SGHNT and CDR2 YENEEA. The CDR3, as DNA: TGTGCCAGCAGCCAAGCCAGCATTGCTGAAAAACTGTTTTTT. This gives the protein CASSQASIAEKLFF.

This clone was seen more than once but under ten times. The CDR3 loop reads CASSYSQGEGVDYPYEEQYF. CDR3 coding DNA: TGTGCCAGCAGTTACTCGCAGGGGGAAGGGGTGGACTACCCTTACGAGGAGCAGTACTTC. The rearrangement joins TRBV6-8 to TRBJ2-7; weak D call: TRBD1 (7 bases). The V and J ends lost 0 bases and 7 bases respectively, with 31 bases between them. CDR1 MNHGY and CDR2 SAAAGT come from the germline V gene. This CDR3 has 20 amino acids.

The chain combines TRBV18 with TRBJ1-5, with 7 bases lining up with TRBD1. The germline CDR1 and CDR2 sequences are KGHSH and LQKENI. This CDR3 contains 15 residues. V shed 6 bases, J shed 0 bases, and the junction held 5 bases outside the gene matches. CDR3 in amino acids: CASSMTGISNQPQHF. CDR3 sequence (DNA): TGTGCCAGCTCCATGACAGGGATTAGCAATCAGCCCCAGCATTTT. The variable domain in full, with the rest retrieved from reference TRBV18 and TRBJ1-5, is NAGVMQNPRHLVRRRGQEARLRCSPMKGHSHVYWYRQLPEEGLKFMVYLQKENIIDESGMPKERFSAEFPKEGPSILRIQQVVRGDSAAYFCASSMTGISNQPQHFGDGTRLSIL.

The J gene is TRBJ1-5, the V gene TRBV10-3, with D possibly TRBD1 on 6 matching bases. CDR1 and CDR2 (germline): ENHRY, SYGVKD. The ends were cut back, 10 bases at V and 7 bases at J, with 23 bases in the middle. CDR3 length: 15 residues. The CDR3 region is CASRIAGANWQPQHF. The DNA for the CDR3 is TGTGCCAGCCGCATCGCGGGGGCGAACTGGCAGCCCCAGCATTTT.

This clone is a singleton in its sample. The chain uses TRBV29-1 and TRBJ2-1; 9 bases fit TRBD2. Trimming removed 5 bases from V and 5 bases from J; junction bases left unmatched: 10. Germline V gene data show CDR1 as SQVTM and CDR2 as ANQGSEA. The CDR3 is 15 amino acids. CDR3 nucleotide sequence: TGCAGCGTTCGACTTAGCGGGAGCTACGACAATGAGCAGTTCTTC. Translated: CSVRLSGSYDNEQFF.

The DNA for the CDR3 is TGTGCCAGTACCCGGACAGGGAGGATTTTAGGCTACACCTTC. Its translation: CASTRTGRILGYTF. V and J are TRBV19 and TRBJ1-2; 8 bases are shared with TRBD1. Germline loops: CDR1 LNHDA, CDR2 SQIVND (reference sequence). The V segment lost 7 bases and the J segment 8 bases; nucleotides outside the gene matches: 12. There are 14 residues in the CDR3.

The rearrangement joins TRBV2 to TRBJ2-6, with TRBD1 matching over 9 bases. Germline loops: CDR1 SNHLY, CDR2 FYNNEI. J lost 0 bases, V lost 8 bases, and 5 bases had no gene match. The CDR3 loop spans 16 amino acids. CDR3 coding DNA: TGTGCCAGCGGGAGGGGACAGGGCTCTGGGGCCAACGTCCTGACTTTC. As protein: CASGRGQGSGANVLTF. Supplemented by reference TRBV2 and TRBJ2-6, the full variable domain reads EPEVTQTPSHQVTQMGQEVILRCVPISNHLYFYWYRQILGQKVEFLVSFYNNEISEKSEIFDDQFSVERPDGSNFTLKIRSTKLEDSAMYFCASGRGQGSGANVLTFGAGSRLTVL.

This clone was counted many times. The chain employs TRBV11-3 and TRBJ2-7; 12 bases match TRBD2. With V trimmed by 6 bases and J by 3 bases, 3 bases remained unmatched. The CDR3 contains 14 residues. Looked up from germline, CDR1 is SGHNT and CDR2 is YENEEA. The DNA for the CDR3 is TGTGCCAGCAGGGGGACTAGCGGGCTCTACGAGCAGTACTTC. Translated: CASRGTSGLYEQYF.

In this sample, this clone turned up a few times. The chain couples TRBV4-1 to TRBJ2-7, with D tentatively TRBD2 (5 bases). CDR1 and CDR2 from the germline V gene are MGHRA and YSYEKL. The CDR3 spans 15 residues. Trimming stripped 0 bases from V and 0 bases from J, with 9 bases between. The CDR3 DNA sequence: TGCGCCAGCAGCCAAGAGGAGGCTTTCTCCTACGAGCAGTACTTC. This translates into CASSQEEAFSYEQYF.

V usage is TRBV6-8 and J usage is TRBJ2-5; unclear D gene. Germline-derived CDR1 and CDR2 are MNHGY and SAAAGT. This CDR3 region has 17 residues. V was cut by 8 bases and J by 4 bases, with 26 bases left in between. This chain's CDR3 is CASSSFRKTLKTETQYF. The CDR3 region has the DNA TGTGCCAGCTCGAGCTTTCGTAAGACCCTGAAAACAGAGACCCAGTACTTC.

This clone occurred a few times. The V gene is TRBV6-8, the J gene TRBJ2-5; perhaps TRBD1 as D (5 bases). Germline V gives CDR1 MNHGY, CDR2 SAAAGT. Deletions cut 0 bases from V and 4 bases from J, with 9 bases between. This CDR3 region has 14 residues. CDR3 nucleotide sequence: TGTGCCAGCAGTTACTCAGGGGCTCCAGAGACCCAGTACTTC. It specifies CASSYSGAPETQYF.

The chain couples TRBV19 to TRBJ2-7; 7 nucleotides align to TRBD1. The germline V gene encodes CDR1 LNHDA and CDR2 SQIVND (reference sequence). The length of the CDR3 is 13 residues. The V and J ends lost 3 bases and 8 bases, in that order; junction bases with no gene match: 7. This CDR3 is CASSIDPQGKQYF. In DNA form, the CDR3 reads TGTGCCAGTAGTATCGACCCACAGGGGAAGCAGTACTTC.

This clone was counted between two and nine times. The chain is built from TRBV6-8 and TRBJ2-7, with 9 bases that match TRBD2. The length of the CDR3 is 15 residues. Germline CDR1 is MNHGY and CDR2 is SAAAGT. The ends lost 4 bases at V and 2 bases at J; junction bases unmatched: 6. DNA for the CDR3: TGTGCCAGCAGTTCGGGACTAGCCGTCCCCTACGAGCAGTACTTC. This gives the protein CASSSGLAVPYEQYF.

This chain joins TRBV5-1 and TRBJ2-2; D is unclear. The germline V gene has CDR1 SGHRS and CDR2 YFSETQ. Trimming cost V 0 bases and J 7 bases, with 10 bases left between them. The CDR3 length is 14 residues. CDR3 in amino acids: CASSLEADRGELFF. The CDR3 nucleotides read TGCGCCAGCAGCTTGGAGGCAGACCGCGGGGAGCTGTTTTTT.

This chain connects TRBV19 to TRBJ2-7; 8 nucleotides line up with TRBD1. The CDR3 consists of 15 residues. CDR1 LNHDA and CDR2 SQIVND come from the germline V gene (reference sequence). The J segment lost 0 bases and the V segment lost 5 bases, leaving 6 bases of the junction unmatched. The CDR3 loop reads CASSAGQESSYEQYF. For the CDR3, the DNA is TGTGCCAGTAGTGCGGGACAGGAAAGCTCCTACGAGCAGTACTTC.